The 3 T cell receptor beta chains below come from one sample, sequenced in a study of T cell changes during pregnancy in multiple sclerosis. Produced via immunoSEQ multiplex PCR; TCRdb's table is partial and in-frame only. The table records tens of thousands of clones, over 85% of them present only once. Sequencing used CD8+ T cells from peripheral blood mononuclear cells, obtained in the third trimester of pregnancy. These receptors were obtained from a female donor with multiple sclerosis, enrolled in a pregnancy study.

The chain employs TRBV13 and TRBJ1-2; perhaps TRBD1 as D (5 bases). The germline V gene has CDR1 PRHDT and CDR2 FYEKMQ (reference sequence). This CDR3 is built from 14 residues. V was shortened by 0 bases and J by 4 bases, with 9 bases between the two germline ends. In nucleotides, the CDR3 is TGTGCCAGCAGCTTAGGCCGGACACTCTATGGCTACACCTTC. Translated: CASSLGRTLYGYTF.

Details on this clone: Other DNA sequences from this sample encode an identical CDR3 as well. The CDR3 nucleotides are TGTGCCAGCAGCGTAGGAGGGGGCCTCTACGAGCAGTACTTC. Its protein product is CASSVGGGLYEQYF. V is TRBV9 and J is TRBJ2-7, with 7 bases that match TRBD1. Germline V gene data show CDR1 as SGDLS and CDR2 as YYNGEE. After removal of 0 bases from V and 3 bases from J, the junction contained 3 bases not matched to a gene. This CDR3 spans 14 amino acids.

The V call is TRBV19, the J call TRBJ2-5; 9 nucleotides line up with TRBD2. The CDR3 loop spans 17 amino acids. The germline gives CDR1 LNHDA, CDR2 SQIVND (reference sequence). V gave up 7 bases and J gave up 4 bases; unmatched junction bases: 16. The CDR3 DNA is TGTGCCAGTACTGAGGGGATAGCGGGGGCCCCGGGAGAGACCCAGTACTTC. Residues: CASTEGIAGAPGETQYF.